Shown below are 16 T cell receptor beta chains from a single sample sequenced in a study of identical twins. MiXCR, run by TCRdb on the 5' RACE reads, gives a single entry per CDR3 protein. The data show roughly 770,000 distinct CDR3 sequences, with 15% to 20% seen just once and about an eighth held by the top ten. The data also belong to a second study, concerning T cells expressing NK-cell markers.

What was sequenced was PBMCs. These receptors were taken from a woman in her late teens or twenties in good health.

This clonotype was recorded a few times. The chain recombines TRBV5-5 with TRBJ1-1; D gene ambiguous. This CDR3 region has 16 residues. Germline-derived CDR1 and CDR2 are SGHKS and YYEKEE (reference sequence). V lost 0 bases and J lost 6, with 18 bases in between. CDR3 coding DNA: TGTGCCAGCAGCTTGGGTGGTTTTGACCATACTTCTGAAGCTTTCTTT. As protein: CASSLGGFDHTSEAFF.

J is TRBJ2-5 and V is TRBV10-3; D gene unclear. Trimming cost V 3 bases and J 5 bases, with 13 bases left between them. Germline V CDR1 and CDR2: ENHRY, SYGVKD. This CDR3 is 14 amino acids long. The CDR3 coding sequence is TGTGCCATCAGTGACTCGAGGATCGTGGAGACCCAGTACTTC. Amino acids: CAISDSRIVETQYF.

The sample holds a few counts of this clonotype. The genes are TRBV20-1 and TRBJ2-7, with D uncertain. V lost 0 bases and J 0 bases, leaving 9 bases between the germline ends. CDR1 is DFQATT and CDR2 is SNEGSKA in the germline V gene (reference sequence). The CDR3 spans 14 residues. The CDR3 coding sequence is TGCAGTGCTAGAGATCTCACAAGCTCCTACGAGCAGTACTTC. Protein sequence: CSARDLTSSYEQYF.

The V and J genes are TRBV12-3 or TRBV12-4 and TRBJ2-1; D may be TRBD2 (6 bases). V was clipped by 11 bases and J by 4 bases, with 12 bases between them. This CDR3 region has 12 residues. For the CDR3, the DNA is TGTGCCTCGGGGACTTTTTACAATGAGCAGTTCTTC. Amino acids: CASGTFYNEQFF.

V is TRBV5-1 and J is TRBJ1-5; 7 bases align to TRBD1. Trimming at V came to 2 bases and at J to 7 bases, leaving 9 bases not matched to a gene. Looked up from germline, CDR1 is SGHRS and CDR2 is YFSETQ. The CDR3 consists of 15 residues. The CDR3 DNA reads TGCGCCAGCAGCTTCCCCGGGACAGAGCACCAGCCCCAGCATTTT. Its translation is CASSFPGTEHQPQHF.

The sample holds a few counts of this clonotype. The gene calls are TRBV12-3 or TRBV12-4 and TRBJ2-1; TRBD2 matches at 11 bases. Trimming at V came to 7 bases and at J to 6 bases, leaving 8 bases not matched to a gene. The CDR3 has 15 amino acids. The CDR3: CASKSRLAGRNEQFF. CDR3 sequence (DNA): TGTGCCAGCAAAAGTAGACTAGCGGGACGCAATGAGCAGTTCTTC.

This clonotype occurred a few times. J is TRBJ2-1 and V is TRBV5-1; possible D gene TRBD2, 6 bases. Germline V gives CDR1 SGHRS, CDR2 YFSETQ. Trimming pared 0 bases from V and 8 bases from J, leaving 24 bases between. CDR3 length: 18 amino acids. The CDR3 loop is CASSLVADYLKRGDEQFF. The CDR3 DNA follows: TGCGCCAGCAGCTTGGTAGCGGACTACCTTAAACGCGGGGATGAGCAGTTCTTC.

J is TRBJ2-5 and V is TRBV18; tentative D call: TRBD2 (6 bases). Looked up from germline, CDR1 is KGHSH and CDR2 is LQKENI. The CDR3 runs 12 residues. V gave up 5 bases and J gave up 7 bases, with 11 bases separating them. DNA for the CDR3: TGTGCCAGCTCAGCCGGGACTGGGACCCAGTACTTC. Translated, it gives CASSAGTGTQYF.

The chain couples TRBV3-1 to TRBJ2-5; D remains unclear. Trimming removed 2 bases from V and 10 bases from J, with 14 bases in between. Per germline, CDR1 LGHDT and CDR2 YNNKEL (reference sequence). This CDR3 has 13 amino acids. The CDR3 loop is CASSQLAEEFQYF. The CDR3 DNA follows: TGTGCCAGCAGCCAATTGGCAGAGGAGTTCCAGTACTTC.

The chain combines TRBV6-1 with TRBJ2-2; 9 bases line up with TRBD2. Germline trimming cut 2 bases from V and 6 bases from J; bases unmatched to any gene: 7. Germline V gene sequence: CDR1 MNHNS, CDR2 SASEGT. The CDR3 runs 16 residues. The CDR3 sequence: CASSEHGLAFSGELFF. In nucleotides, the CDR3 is TGTGCCAGCAGTGAACATGGACTAGCGTTCTCCGGGGAGCTGTTTTTT.

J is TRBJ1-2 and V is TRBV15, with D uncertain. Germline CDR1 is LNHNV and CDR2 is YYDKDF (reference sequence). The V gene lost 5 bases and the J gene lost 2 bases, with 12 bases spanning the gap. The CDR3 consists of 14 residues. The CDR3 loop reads CATSVQIGNYGYTF. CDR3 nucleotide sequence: TGTGCCACCAGCGTACAGATAGGGAACTATGGCTACACCTTC.

DNA for the CDR3: TGTGCCAGCAGTTTGGGGACATACTCCTACGAGCAGTACTTC. Amino acids: CASSLGTYSYEQYF. The J gene is TRBJ2-7, the V gene TRBV12-3 or TRBV12-4; D is perhaps TRBD1 (6 bases). Trimming shortened V by 3 bases and J by 0 bases, and 9 bases separated the two germline ends. This CDR3 is 14 amino acids long.

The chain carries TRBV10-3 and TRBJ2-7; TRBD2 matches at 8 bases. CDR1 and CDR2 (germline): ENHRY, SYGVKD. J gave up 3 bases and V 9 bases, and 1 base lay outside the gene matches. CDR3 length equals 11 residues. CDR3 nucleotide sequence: TGTGCCATACTAGCGGTCTACGAGCAGTACTTC. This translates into CAILAVYEQYF.

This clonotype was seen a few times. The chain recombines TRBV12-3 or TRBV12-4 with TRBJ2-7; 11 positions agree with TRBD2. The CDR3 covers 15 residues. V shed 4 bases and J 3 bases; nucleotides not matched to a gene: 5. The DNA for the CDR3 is TGTGCCAGCAGTTCCGTTAGCGGGAGGGACTACGAGCAGTACTTC. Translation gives CASSSVSGRDYEQYF.

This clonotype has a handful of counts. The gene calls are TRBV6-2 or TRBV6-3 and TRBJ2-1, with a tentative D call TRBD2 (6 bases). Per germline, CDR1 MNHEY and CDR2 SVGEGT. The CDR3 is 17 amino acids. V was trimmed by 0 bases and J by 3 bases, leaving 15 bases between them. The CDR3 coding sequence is TGTGCCAGCAGTTACTCGCGGCGGCTAGCGAGCTACAATGAGCAGTTCTTC. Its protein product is CASSYSRRLASYNEQFF.

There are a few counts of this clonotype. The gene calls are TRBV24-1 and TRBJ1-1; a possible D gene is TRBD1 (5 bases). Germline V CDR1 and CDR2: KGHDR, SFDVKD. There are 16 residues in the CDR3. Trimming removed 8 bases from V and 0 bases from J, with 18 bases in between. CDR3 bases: TGTGCCACCAACCCGGAGGGACCGGCGATGAACACTGAAGCTTTCTTT. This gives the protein CATNPEGPAMNTEAFF.